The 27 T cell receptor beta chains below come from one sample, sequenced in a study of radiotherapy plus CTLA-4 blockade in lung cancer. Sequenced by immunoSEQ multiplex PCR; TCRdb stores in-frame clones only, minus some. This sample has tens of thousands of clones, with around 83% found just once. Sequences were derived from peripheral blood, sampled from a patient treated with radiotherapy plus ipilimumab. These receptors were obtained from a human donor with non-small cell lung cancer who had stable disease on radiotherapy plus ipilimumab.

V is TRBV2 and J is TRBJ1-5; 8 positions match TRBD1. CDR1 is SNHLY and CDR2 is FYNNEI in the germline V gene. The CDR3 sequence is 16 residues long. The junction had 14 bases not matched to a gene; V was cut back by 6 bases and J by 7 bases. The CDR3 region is CASRAGTGSSGQPQHF. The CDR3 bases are TGTGCCAGCAGAGCCGGGACAGGCTCCTCCGGGCAGCCCCAGCATTTT.

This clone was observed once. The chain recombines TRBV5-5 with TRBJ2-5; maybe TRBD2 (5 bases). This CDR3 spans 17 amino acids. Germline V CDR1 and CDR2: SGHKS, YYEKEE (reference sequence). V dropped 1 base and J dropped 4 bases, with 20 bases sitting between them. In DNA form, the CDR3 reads TGTGCCAGCAGCTTGTACCTGAATCCGGGGAAGGGAGAGACCCAGTACTTC. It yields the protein CASSLYLNPGKGETQYF.

CDR3 bases: TGTGCCAGCAGCTTAGATCGGACCCATGAGCAGTTCTTC. It codes for CASSLDRTHEQFF. The chain is built from TRBV11-2 and TRBJ2-1; unclear D gene. CDR1 is SGHAT and CDR2 is FQNNGV in the germline V gene. Deletions cut 0 bases from V and 8 bases from J, with 8 bases between. The CDR3 is 13 residues long. Drawing the rest from reference TRBV11-2 and TRBJ2-1, the complete variable domain is EAGVAQSPRYKIIEKRQSVAFWCNPISGHATLYWYQQILGQGPKLLIQFQNNGVVDDSQLPKDRFSAERLKGVDSTLKIQPAKLEDSAVYLCASSLDRTHEQFFGPGTRLTVL.

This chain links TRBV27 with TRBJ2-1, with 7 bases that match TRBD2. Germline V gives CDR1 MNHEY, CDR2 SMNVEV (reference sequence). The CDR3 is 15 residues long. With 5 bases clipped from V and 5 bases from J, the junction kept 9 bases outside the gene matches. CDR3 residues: CASSNTGTMNNEQFF. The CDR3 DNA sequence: TGTGCCAGCAGTAACACCGGGACTATGAACAATGAGCAGTTCTTC.

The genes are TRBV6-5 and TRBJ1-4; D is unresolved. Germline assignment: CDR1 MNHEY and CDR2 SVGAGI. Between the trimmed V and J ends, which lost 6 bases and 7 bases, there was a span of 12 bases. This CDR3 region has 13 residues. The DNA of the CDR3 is TGTGCCAGCAGCTCTGGAGGAAGTGAAAAACTGTTTTTT. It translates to CASSSGGSEKLFF.

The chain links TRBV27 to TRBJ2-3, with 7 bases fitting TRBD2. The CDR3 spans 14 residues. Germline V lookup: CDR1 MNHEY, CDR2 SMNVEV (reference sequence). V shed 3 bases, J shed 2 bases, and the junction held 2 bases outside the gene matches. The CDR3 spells CASSFSGPTDTQYF. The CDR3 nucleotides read TGTGCCAGCAGTTTTAGCGGGCCCACAGATACGCAGTATTTT.

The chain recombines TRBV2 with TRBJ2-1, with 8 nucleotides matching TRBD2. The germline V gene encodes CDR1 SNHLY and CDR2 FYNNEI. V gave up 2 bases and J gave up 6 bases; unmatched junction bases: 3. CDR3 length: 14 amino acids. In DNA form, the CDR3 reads TGTGCCAGCAGTGAAAGCGGGAGTTTCAATGAGCAGTTCTTC. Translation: CASSESGSFNEQFF.

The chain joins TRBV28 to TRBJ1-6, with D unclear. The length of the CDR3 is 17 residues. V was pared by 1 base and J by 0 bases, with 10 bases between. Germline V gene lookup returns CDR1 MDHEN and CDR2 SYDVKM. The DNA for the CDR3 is TGTGCCAGCAGTTTATTAACGGTCCCCTCCTATAATTCACCCCTCCACTTT. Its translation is CASSLLTVPSYNSPLHF. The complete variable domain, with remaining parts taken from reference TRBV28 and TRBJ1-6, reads DVKVTQSSRYLVKRTGEKVFLECVQDMDHENMFWYRQDPGLGLRLIYFSYDVKMKEKGDIPEGYSVSREKKERFSLILESASTNQTSMYLCASSLLTVPSYNSPLHFGNGTRLTVT.

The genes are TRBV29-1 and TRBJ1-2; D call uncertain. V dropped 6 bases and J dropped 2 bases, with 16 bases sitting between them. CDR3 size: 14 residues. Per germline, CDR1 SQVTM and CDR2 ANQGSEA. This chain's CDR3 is CSVTKGTENYGYTF. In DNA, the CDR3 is TGCAGCGTGACTAAGGGAACAGAAAACTATGGCTACACCTTC.

CDR3: CASSRFYRGGLNNEQYF. DNA for the CDR3: TGCGCCAGCAGCCGCTTTTACAGGGGGGGCCTCAACAACGAGCAGTACTTC. The J gene is TRBJ2-7, the V gene TRBV5-1, with D tentatively TRBD1 (8 bases). The CDR3 length is 17 residues. The germline V and J ends were trimmed by 4 bases and 5 bases, with 25 bases remaining between them. In germline, CDR1 is SGHRS, CDR2 YFSETQ.

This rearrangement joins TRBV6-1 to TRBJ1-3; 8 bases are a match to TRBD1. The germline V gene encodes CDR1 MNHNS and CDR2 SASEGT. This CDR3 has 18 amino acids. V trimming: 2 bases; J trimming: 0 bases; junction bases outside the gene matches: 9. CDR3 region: CASSENSGTGSSGNTIYF. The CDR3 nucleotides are TGTGCCAGCAGTGAAAATTCAGGGACAGGCAGCTCTGGAAACACCATATATTTT.

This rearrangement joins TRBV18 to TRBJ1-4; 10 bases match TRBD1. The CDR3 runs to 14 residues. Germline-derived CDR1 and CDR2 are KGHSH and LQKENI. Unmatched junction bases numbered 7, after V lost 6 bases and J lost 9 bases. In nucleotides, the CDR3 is TGTGCCAGCTCTCCGGGACAGGGGTGGAAAAAACTGTTTTTT. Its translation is CASSPGQGWKKLFF.

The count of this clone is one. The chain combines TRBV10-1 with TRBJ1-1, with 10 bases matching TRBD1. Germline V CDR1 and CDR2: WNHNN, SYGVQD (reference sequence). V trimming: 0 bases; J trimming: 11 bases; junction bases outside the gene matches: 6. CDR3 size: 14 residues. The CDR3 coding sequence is TGCGCCAGCAGTGAGTCGACAGGGGGCGCGGACGCTTTCTTT. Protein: CASSESTGGADAFF.

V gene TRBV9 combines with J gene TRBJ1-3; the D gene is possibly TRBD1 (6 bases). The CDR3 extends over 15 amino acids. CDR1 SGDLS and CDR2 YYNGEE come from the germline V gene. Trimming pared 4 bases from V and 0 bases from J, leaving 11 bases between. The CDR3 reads CASSPRQASGNTIYF. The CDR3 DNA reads TGTGCCAGCAGCCCCCGACAGGCCTCTGGAAACACCATATATTTT.

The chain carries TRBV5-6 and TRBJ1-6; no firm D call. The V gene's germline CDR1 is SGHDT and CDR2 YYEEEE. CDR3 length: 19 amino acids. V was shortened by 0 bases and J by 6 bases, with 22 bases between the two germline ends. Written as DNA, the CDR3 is TGTGCCAGCAGCTTGGTGGGTGTAGGAAAAGGGCCCGGTAATTCACCCCTCCACTTT. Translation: CASSLVGVGKGPGNSPLHF.

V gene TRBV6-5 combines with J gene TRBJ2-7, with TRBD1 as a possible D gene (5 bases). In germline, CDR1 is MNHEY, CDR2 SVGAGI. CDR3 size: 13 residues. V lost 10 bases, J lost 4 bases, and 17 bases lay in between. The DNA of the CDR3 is TGTGCCACCGAAAAGGGGCCCCTTTACGAGCAGTACTTC. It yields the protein CATEKGPLYEQYF.

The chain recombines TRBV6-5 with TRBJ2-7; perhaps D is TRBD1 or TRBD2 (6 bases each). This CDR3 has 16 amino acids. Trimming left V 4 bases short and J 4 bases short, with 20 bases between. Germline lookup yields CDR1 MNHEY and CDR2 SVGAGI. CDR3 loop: CASSLTFRGAGYEQYF. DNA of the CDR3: TGTGCCAGCAGTTTGACATTCAGGGGCGCGGGGTACGAGCAGTACTTC.

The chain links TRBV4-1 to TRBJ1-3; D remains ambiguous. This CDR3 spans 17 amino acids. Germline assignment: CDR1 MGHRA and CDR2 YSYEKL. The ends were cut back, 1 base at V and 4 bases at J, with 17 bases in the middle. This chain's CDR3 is CASSQVLKLIMGNTIYF. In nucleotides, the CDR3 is TGCGCCAGCAGCCAAGTATTAAAGCTAATTATGGGAAACACCATATATTTT.

The CDR3 sequence: CASSLGSGSGYEQYF. The CDR3 DNA is TGCGCCAGCAGCTTGGGGAGCGGGAGTGGATACGAGCAGTACTTC. The chain uses TRBV5-1 and TRBJ2-7; 8 bases agree with TRBD2. CDR3 length: 15 residues. Germline V CDR1 and CDR2: SGHRS, YFSETQ. V dropped 0 bases and J dropped 4; count of bases not matched to a gene: 6.

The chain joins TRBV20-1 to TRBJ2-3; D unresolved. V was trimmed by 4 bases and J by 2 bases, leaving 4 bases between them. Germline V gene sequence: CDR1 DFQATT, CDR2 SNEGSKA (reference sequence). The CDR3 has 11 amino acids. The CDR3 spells CSAKDTDTQYF. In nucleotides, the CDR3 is TGCAGTGCTAAGGACACAGATACGCAGTATTTT.

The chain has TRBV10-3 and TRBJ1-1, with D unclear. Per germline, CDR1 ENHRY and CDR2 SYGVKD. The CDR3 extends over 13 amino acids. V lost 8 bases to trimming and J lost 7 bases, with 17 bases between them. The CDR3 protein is CAIEEEGSHEAFF. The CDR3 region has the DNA TGTGCCATCGAGGAGGAGGGAAGTCATGAAGCTTTCTTT.

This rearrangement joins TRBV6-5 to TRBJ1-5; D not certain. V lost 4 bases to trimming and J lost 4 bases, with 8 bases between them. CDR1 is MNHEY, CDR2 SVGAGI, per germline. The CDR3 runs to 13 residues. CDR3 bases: TGTGCCAGCAGTTCAACCAGAAATCAGCCCCAGCATTTT. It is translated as CASSSTRNQPQHF.

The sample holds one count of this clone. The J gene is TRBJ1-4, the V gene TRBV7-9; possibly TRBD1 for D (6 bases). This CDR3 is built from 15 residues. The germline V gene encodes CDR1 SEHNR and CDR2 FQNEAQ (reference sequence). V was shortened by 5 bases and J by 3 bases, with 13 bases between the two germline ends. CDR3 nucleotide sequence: TGTGCCAGCAGCCGGTGGGGGGGCTCTAATGAAAAACTGTTTTTT. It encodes CASSRWGGSNEKLFF.

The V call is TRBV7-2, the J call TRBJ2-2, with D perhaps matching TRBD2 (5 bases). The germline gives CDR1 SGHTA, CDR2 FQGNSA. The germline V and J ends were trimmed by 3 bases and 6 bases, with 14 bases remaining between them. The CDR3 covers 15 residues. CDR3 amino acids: CASSFGLLVSGELFF. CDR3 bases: TGTGCCAGCAGCTTCGGCCTACTAGTATCCGGGGAGCTGTTTTTT.

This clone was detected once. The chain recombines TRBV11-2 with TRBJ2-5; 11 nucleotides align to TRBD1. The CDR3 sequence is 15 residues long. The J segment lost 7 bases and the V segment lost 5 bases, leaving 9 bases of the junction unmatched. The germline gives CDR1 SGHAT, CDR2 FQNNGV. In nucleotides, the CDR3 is TGTGCCAGCAGCCCCCCGGGACAGGGGGGCGGGACCCAGTACTTC. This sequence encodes CASSPPGQGGGTQYF. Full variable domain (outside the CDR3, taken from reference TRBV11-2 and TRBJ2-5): EAGVAQSPRYKIIEKRQSVAFWCNPISGHATLYWYQQILGQGPKLLIQFQNNGVVDDSQLPKDRFSAERLKGVDSTLKIQPAKLEDSAVYLCASSPPGQGGGTQYFGPGTRLLVL.

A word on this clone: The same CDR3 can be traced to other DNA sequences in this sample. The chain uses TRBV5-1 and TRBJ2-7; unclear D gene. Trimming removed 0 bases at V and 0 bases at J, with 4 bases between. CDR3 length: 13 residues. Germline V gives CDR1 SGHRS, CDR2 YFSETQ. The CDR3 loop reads CASSLGSSYEQYF. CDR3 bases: TGCGCCAGCAGCTTGGGCAGCTCCTACGAGCAGTACTTC.

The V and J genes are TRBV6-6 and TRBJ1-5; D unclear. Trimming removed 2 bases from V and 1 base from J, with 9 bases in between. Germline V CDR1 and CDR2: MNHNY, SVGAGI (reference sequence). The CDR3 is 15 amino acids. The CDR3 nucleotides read TGTGCCAGCAGTTACACAGATCCGAGCAATCAGCCCCAGCATTTT. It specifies CASSYTDPSNQPQHF.